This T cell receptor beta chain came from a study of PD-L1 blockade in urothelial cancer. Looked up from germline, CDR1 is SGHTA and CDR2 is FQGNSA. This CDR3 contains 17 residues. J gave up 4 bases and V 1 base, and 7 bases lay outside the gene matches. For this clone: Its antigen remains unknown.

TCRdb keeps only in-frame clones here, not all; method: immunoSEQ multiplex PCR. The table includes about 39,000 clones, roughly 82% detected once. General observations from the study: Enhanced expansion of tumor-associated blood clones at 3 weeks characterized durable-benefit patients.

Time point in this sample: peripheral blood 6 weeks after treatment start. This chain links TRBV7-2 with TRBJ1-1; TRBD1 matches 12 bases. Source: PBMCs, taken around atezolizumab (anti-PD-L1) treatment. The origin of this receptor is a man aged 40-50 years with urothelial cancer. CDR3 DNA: TGTGCCAGCAGCTTAGGCGGGACAGGGGGCGCGGGCACTGAAGCTTTCTTT. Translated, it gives CASSLGGTGGAGTEAFF.